Listed below are T cell receptor beta chains from one sample, sequenced in a study of shared clonotypes between healthy human individuals. Generated by immunoSEQ multiplex PCR, the TCRdb table keeps only in-frame clones and is missing some. This table holds fewer than 650,000 clones, approximately 80% found once. Sequencing used PBMCs. Receptors originate from a woman aged 40 to 49 in good health. Some clones in this sample may be carry-over from other donors' samples. Both conserved end residues are part of each CDR3. The D gene is left open where the match is weak. A clone size is listed for some rows: how often the clone was seen (once, few, many), or a class if it is expanded.

CDR3 DNA: TGTGCCAGCAGGGGAAGCACAGATACGCAGTATTTT; CDR3 protein: CASRGSTDTQYF; J gene: TRBJ2-3; V gene: TRBV27; clone size: once; D gene: NA
CDR3 DNA: TGTGCCAGCAGCTTAGACGGGGGTTTCCAGCCCCAGCATTTT; CDR3 protein: CASSLDGGFQPQHF; J gene: TRBJ1-5; V gene: TRBV11-2; clone size: few; D gene: NA
CDR3 DNA: TGTGCCAGCAGCCTGAGATCCAATGAGCAGTTCTTC; CDR3 protein: CASSLRSNEQFF; J gene: TRBJ2-1; V gene: TRBV21-1; clone size: few; D gene: NA
CDR3 DNA: TGCGCCAGCAGCCAGCCAGGGGGAGCTCAGTACTTC; CDR3 protein: CASSQPGGAQYF; J gene: TRBJ2-4; V gene: TRBV4-1; clone size: NA; D gene: TRBD1
CDR3 DNA: TGTGCCACCAGCAGAGATAGTGTGGGGAGCACTGAAGCTTTCTTT; CDR3 protein: CATSRDSVGSTEAFF; J gene: TRBJ1-1; V gene: TRBV15; clone size: NA; D gene: NA
CDR3 DNA: TGTGCCACCAGCAGAGATCGATTCCCCGATGGCTACACCTTC; CDR3 protein: CATSRDRFPDGYTF; J gene: TRBJ1-2; V gene: TRBV15; clone size: NA; D gene: NA
CDR3 DNA: TGTGCCAGCAGTTTCCAGGGACTAGGAATCTACGAGCAGTACTTC; CDR3 protein: CASSFQGLGIYEQYF; J gene: TRBJ2-7; V gene: TRBV28; clone size: NA; D gene: TRBD2
CDR3 DNA: TGCGCCAGCAGAGCCAGTCTCAACACTGAAGCTTTCTTT; CDR3 protein: CASRASLNTEAFF; J gene: TRBJ1-1; V gene: TRBV5-1; clone size: NA; D gene: NA
CDR3 DNA: TGTGCCAGCAGCTTAGCGGCGAATGAGCAGTTCTTC; CDR3 protein: CASSLAANEQFF; J gene: TRBJ2-1; V gene: TRBV7-9; clone size: NA; D gene: NA
CDR3 DNA: TGTGCCAGCAGTGACGAGACCCAGTACTTC; CDR3 protein: CASSDETQYF; J gene: TRBJ2-5; V gene: TRBV2; clone size: NA; D gene: NA
CDR3 DNA: TGTGCCAGTAGCCCTCAAACTAGCGGGGGCTCCTACGAGCAGTACTTC; CDR3 protein: CASSPQTSGGSYEQYF; J gene: TRBJ2-7; V gene: TRBV19; clone size: NA; D gene: TRBD2
CDR3 DNA: TGTGCCAGCAGTTGGGACAGGGGAAGCTCCTACGAGCAGTACTTC; CDR3 protein: CASSWDRGSSYEQYF; J gene: TRBJ2-7; V gene: TRBV7-9; clone size: NA; D gene: TRBD1
CDR3 DNA: TGTGCCAGCAAGAGGCGAAGTGATAGCAATCAGCCCCAGCATTTT; CDR3 protein: CASKRRSDSNQPQHF; J gene: TRBJ1-5; V gene: TRBV28; clone size: few; D gene: NA
CDR3 DNA: TGCAGCGTTGTAAGGACAGGGGTCTACAATGAGCAGTTCTTC; CDR3 protein: CSVVRTGVYNEQFF; J gene: TRBJ2-1; V gene: TRBV29-1; clone size: NA; D gene: TRBD1
CDR3 DNA: TGTGCCAGCAGCGTAGGAATAGCGGGGAACGAGCAGTACTTC; CDR3 protein: CASSVGIAGNEQYF; J gene: TRBJ2-7; V gene: TRBV9; clone size: NA; D gene: TRBD2
CDR3 DNA: TGTGCCAGCAGTTTAACAGCAGATACGCAGTATTTT; CDR3 protein: CASSLTADTQYF; J gene: TRBJ2-3; V gene: TRBV28; clone size: NA; D gene: NA
CDR3 DNA: TGTGCCAGCAGCCCCGGTCGGTCCCAAGAGACCCAGTACTTC; CDR3 protein: CASSPGRSQETQYF; J gene: TRBJ2-5; V gene: TRBV5-4; clone size: NA; D gene: NA
CDR3 DNA: TGTGCCAGCAGACGACTCCTAAGCTCCTACGAGCAGTACTTC; CDR3 protein: CASRRLLSSYEQYF; J gene: TRBJ2-7; V gene: TRBV6-5; clone size: many; D gene: NA
CDR3 DNA: TGTGCCACCAGCAGAGATCGGCCAGGGGGAGGTGATGGCTACACCTTC; CDR3 protein: CATSRDRPGGGDGYTF; J gene: TRBJ1-2; V gene: TRBV15; clone size: few; D gene: TRBD1
CDR3 DNA: TGCGCCAGCAGCCGACAGGGGACCATCTCTGGAAACACCATATATTTT; CDR3 protein: CASSRQGTISGNTIYF; J gene: TRBJ1-3; V gene: TRBV5-1; clone size: NA; D gene: TRBD1
CDR3 DNA: TGTGCCAGCTCACCATGGGGAGGGGGGGACACTGAAGCTTTCTTT; CDR3 protein: CASSPWGGGDTEAFF; J gene: TRBJ1-1; V gene: TRBV18; clone size: NA; D gene: NA
CDR3 DNA: TGTGCCAGCAGTTTACCAATCCCTGGACAGGGATATGGCTACACCTTC; CDR3 protein: CASSLPIPGQGYGYTF; J gene: TRBJ1-2; V gene: TRBV28; clone size: NA; D gene: TRBD1
CDR3 DNA: TGTGCCAGCACCCGGGGAGGCAACTACGAGCAGTACTTC; CDR3 protein: CASTRGGNYEQYF; J gene: TRBJ2-7; V gene: TRBV27; clone size: NA; D gene: NA
CDR3 DNA: TGTGCCTGGAGTTCGTCCGACAATCAGCCCCAGCATTTT; CDR3 protein: CAWSSSDNQPQHF; J gene: TRBJ1-5; V gene: TRBV30; clone size: NA; D gene: NA
CDR3 DNA: TGTGCCATCAGTGAGGACAGGAATCGGGCGAACACCGGGGAGCTGTTTTTT; CDR3 protein: CAISEDRNRANTGELFF; J gene: TRBJ2-2; V gene: TRBV10-3; clone size: NA; D gene: NA
CDR3 DNA: TGTGCCAGCAGCCAGGAGACAGCGACCTCCTACGAGCAGTACTTC; CDR3 protein: CASSQETATSYEQYF; J gene: TRBJ2-7; V gene: TRBV4-2; clone size: NA; D gene: NA
CDR3 DNA: TGTGCCAGCAGTTTTATGGGACAGAGTCAGCCCCAGCATTTT; CDR3 protein: CASSFMGQSQPQHF; J gene: TRBJ1-5; V gene: TRBV28; clone size: NA; D gene: TRBD1
CDR3 DNA: TGCGCCAGCAGCTTGTTAACCGGGAGAGGCGGGGAGCTGTTTTTT; CDR3 protein: CASSLLTGRGGELFF; J gene: TRBJ2-2; V gene: TRBV5-1; clone size: NA; D gene: NA
CDR3 DNA: TGTGCCAGCTCACCTCGGAGCAGCTACGAGCAGTACTTC; CDR3 protein: CASSPRSSYEQYF; J gene: TRBJ2-7; V gene: TRBV18; clone size: NA; D gene: NA
CDR3 DNA: TGTGCCAGCAGCGTAGGGGCCAAAACTTACTCCTACGAGCAGTACTTC; CDR3 protein: CASSVGAKTYSYEQYF; J gene: TRBJ2-7; V gene: TRBV9; clone size: NA; D gene: NA
CDR3 DNA: TGTGCCAGAGGGGACTTCTCCGGCTATGGCTACACCTTC; CDR3 protein: CARGDFSGYGYTF; J gene: TRBJ1-2; V gene: TRBV6-1; clone size: NA; D gene: NA
CDR3 DNA: TGTGCCAGCAGCTCAGACGTCACCTACGAGCAGTACTTC; CDR3 protein: CASSSDVTYEQYF; J gene: TRBJ2-7; V gene: TRBV7-9; clone size: once; D gene: NA
CDR3 DNA: TGTGCCAGCAGCTTAGTCCCCCCGGGGTTACGCGAGCAGTACTTC; CDR3 protein: CASSLVPPGLREQYF; J gene: TRBJ2-7; V gene: TRBV27; clone size: NA; D gene: NA
CDR3 DNA: TGCGCCAGCAGCTTGGAGGCCCGAATCACAGATACGCAGTATTTT; CDR3 protein: CASSLEARITDTQYF; J gene: TRBJ2-3; V gene: TRBV5-1; clone size: NA; D gene: NA
CDR3 DNA: TGTGCCAGCAGGGACACGAACACTGAAGCTTTCTTT; CDR3 protein: CASRDTNTEAFF; J gene: TRBJ1-1; V gene: TRBV2; clone size: NA; D gene: NA
CDR3 DNA: TGTGCCAGCAGCTCCGGACTAGAGGAGACCCAGTACTTC; CDR3 protein: CASSSGLEETQYF; J gene: TRBJ2-5; V gene: TRBV11-2; clone size: few; D gene: TRBD2
CDR3 DNA: TGTGCCAGCAGCGCCTCAATGGAGTTCAATGAGCAGTTCTTC; CDR3 protein: CASSASMEFNEQFF; J gene: TRBJ2-1; V gene: TRBV6-4; clone size: few; D gene: NA
CDR3 DNA: TGTGCCAGCAGTTTAATGCTAGCGGGTCCCTCCTACGAGCAGTACTTC; CDR3 protein: CASSLMLAGPSYEQYF; J gene: TRBJ2-7; V gene: TRBV28; clone size: NA; D gene: TRBD2
CDR3 DNA: TGTGCCAGCAGCACCCGGACAGGGCCAGATACGCAGTATTTT; CDR3 protein: CASSTRTGPDTQYF; J gene: TRBJ2-3; V gene: TRBV9; clone size: NA; D gene: TRBD1
CDR3 DNA: TGCGCCAGCAGCCAAGAACCGGGACAGGGTCCCTCTGGGGCCAACGTCCTGACTTTC; CDR3 protein: CASSQEPGQGPSGANVLTF; J gene: TRBJ2-6; V gene: TRBV4-1; clone size: few; D gene: TRBD1
CDR3 DNA: TGTGCCAGCGTATCGGCTTCAGTGGGACAGGGCTACGAGCAGTACTTC; CDR3 protein: CASVSASVGQGYEQYF; J gene: TRBJ2-7; V gene: TRBV28; clone size: NA; D gene: TRBD1
CDR3 DNA: TGCAGCGTTGCCCAGACATCAATGGGGTATGGCTACACCTTC; CDR3 protein: CSVAQTSMGYGYTF; J gene: TRBJ1-2; V gene: TRBV29-1; clone size: NA; D gene: NA
CDR3 DNA: TGTGCCAGCACGAAACAGGGACACGTTAACTATGGCTACACCTTC; CDR3 protein: CASTKQGHVNYGYTF; J gene: TRBJ1-2; V gene: TRBV5-8; clone size: NA; D gene: NA
CDR3 DNA: TGTGCCAGCAGTCCGGGACAGGGGCGGGCCTACGAGCAGTACTTC; CDR3 protein: CASSPGQGRAYEQYF; J gene: TRBJ2-7; V gene: TRBV27; clone size: NA; D gene: TRBD1
CDR3 DNA: TGTGCCATCAGTGAGTCTGTCAGCGGGAGGCATGGAGATACGCAGTATTTT; CDR3 protein: CAISESVSGRHGDTQYF; J gene: TRBJ2-3; V gene: TRBV10-3; clone size: NA; D gene: TRBD2
CDR3 DNA: TGTGCCAGCAGCCTAGGAACAGACACAAACACCATATATTTT; CDR3 protein: CASSLGTDTNTIYF; J gene: TRBJ1-3; V gene: TRBV5-6; clone size: NA; D gene: NA
CDR3 DNA: TGTGCCAGCAGCCCCCAGGGAGGGGTGAACACTGAAGCTTTCTTT; CDR3 protein: CASSPQGGVNTEAFF; J gene: TRBJ1-1; V gene: TRBV7-3; clone size: NA; D gene: NA